This is a list of T cell receptor beta chains from one sample in a study of cytomegalovirus exposure and HLA in healthy donors. The method was immunoSEQ multiplex PCR; TCRdb's version includes in-frame clones alone and lacks a portion of them. The repertoire holds around 150,000 clones, with 73% as singletons. Sequenced: PBMCs. The receptors come from a human donor in good health. Both conserved end residues are part of each CDR3. A D gene is named only where the DNA matches it firmly. Clone sizes are given selectively: once, few, many, or a class where the clone is expanded.

once | TRBJ1-2 | TRBV5-1 | TRBD1 | TGCGCCACAACCACCGGACAGGGAGGTTGTGGCTACACCTTC | CATTTGQGGCGYTF
few | TRBJ2-3 | TRBV9 | TRBD2 | TGTGCCAGCAGCAAGACTAGCGGGGTCATCGCAGATACGCAGTATTTT | CASSKTSGVIADTQYF
- | TRBJ1-1 | TRBV7-6 | - | TGTGCCAGCAGCTATTACCAGGGAGAAGCTTTCTTT | CASSYYQGEAFF
- | TRBJ2-3 | TRBV19 | TRBD2 | TGTGCCAGTAGGGGCCCCAAGACTAGCGGTAGCACAGATACGCAGTATTTT | CASRGPKTSGSTDTQYF
- | TRBJ1-1 | TRBV14 | - | TGTGCCAGCAGCCAACAGGGTTTGTACACTGAAGCTTTCTTT | CASSQQGLYTEAFF
- | TRBJ1-4 | TRBV5-1 | TRBD1 | TGCGCCAGCAGCCCCCAACTGGACAGGGTAGGCGAAAAACTGTTTTTT | CASSPQLDRVGEKLFF
- | TRBJ1-1 | TRBV19 | - | TGTGCCAGTAGTATTAGCCTGAACACTGAAGCTTTCTTT | CASSISLNTEAFF
once | TRBJ2-7 | TRBV19 | - | TGTGCCAGTAGTATAGCGGGGGACTCCTACGAGCAGTACTTC | CASSIAGDSYEQYF
- | TRBJ1-6 | TRBV7-9 | TRBD1 | TGTGCCAGCAGCTTAGCCGGGACAGGGTCCCTTTCACCCCTCCACTTT | CASSLAGTGSLSPLHF
- | TRBJ2-5 | TRBV19 | TRBD1 | TGTGCCAGTAGCAGGGGGCGAGGGCAAGAGACCCAGTACTTC | CASSRGRGQETQYF
- | TRBJ2-1 | TRBV11-3 | TRBD2 | TGTGCCAGCAGCTCGGGCGGTAGCGGGAGGGCCGGTGAGCAGTTCTTC | CASSSGGSGRAGEQFF
- | TRBJ1-5 | TRBV28 | - | TGTGCCAGCAGGCAAATAGGAGGGAGGGGTCAGCCCCAGCATTTT | CASRQIGGRGQPQHF
- | TRBJ1-6 | TRBV9 | - | TGTGCCAGCAGCATTAGCTCCTATAATTCACCCCTCCACTTT | CASSISSYNSPLHF
- | TRBJ2-3 | TRBV14 | - | TGTGCCAGCAGCCAAGAACTACCTCATCCCACAGATACGCAGTATTTT | CASSQELPHPTDTQYF
- | TRBJ2-7 | TRBV27 | TRBD1 | TGTGCCAGCGCAAAAAACAGGGGGCTGGCCGAGCAGTACTTC | CASAKNRGLAEQYF
- | TRBJ2-7 | TRBV9 | TRBD2 | TGTGCCAGCAGCGTAGCCCCACTGACTAGCGGGTCCTACGAGCAGTACTTC | CASSVAPLTSGSYEQYF
- | TRBJ2-1 | TRBV4-2 | TRBD1 | TGTGCCAGCAATCTAAAGACAGGGGGCAATGAGCAGTTCTTC | CASNLKTGGNEQFF
- | TRBJ2-5 | TRBV6-5 | - | TGTGCCAGCAGTCCTTACCCCTTAGCGCGAGAGACCCAGTACTTC | CASSPYPLARETQYF
- | TRBJ2-7 | TRBV6-6 | - | TGTGCCAGCAGTTACTCCCGGGACTACGAGCAGTACTTC | CASSYSRDYEQYF
- | TRBJ2-3 | TRBV2 | - | TGTGCCAGCGTAGTGACAGCAGATACGCAGTATTTT | CASVVTADTQYF
- | TRBJ2-7 | TRBV5-6 | TRBD2 | TGTGCCAGCACCCTAGGACTAGCGGGGGTCTACGAGCAGTACTTC | CASTLGLAGVYEQYF
- | TRBJ2-2 | TRBV23-1 | TRBD1 | TGCGCCAGCAGTCGTGTTAGCCGGGACAGACACACCGGGGAGCTGTTTTTT | CASSRVSRDRHTGELFF
- | TRBJ2-3 | TRBV18 | TRBD2 | TGTGCCAGCTCCCGCACTAGCGGCACAGATACGCAGTATTTT | CASSRTSGTDTQYF
- | TRBJ2-1 | TRBV7-8 | - | TGTGCCAGCAGCTCAATACTTGAGCAGTTCTTC | CASSSILEQFF
- | TRBJ1-5 | TRBV28 | - | TGTGCCATCGAACAGGGTTCGAGTAGCAATCAGCCCCAGCATTTT | CAIEQGSSSNQPQHF
- | TRBJ1-3 | TRBV29-1 | - | TGCAGCTTGAGCAGGGTACCCTCTGGAAACACCATATATTTT | CSLSRVPSGNTIYF
- | TRBJ1-4 | TRBV5-5 | TRBD1 | TGTGCCAGCAGCTCAGAGCCGGGACAGGGAAAAAAACTGTTTTTT | CASSSEPGQGKKLFF
few | TRBJ2-7 | TRBV6-6 | - | TGTGCCAGCAGTTACAGAGAACTCTGGGAGCAGTACTTC | CASSYRELWEQYF
few | TRBJ1-1 | TRBV25-1 | - | TGTGCCAGCAGTTTTGGAGCTGAAGCTTTCTTT | CASSFGAEAFF
- | TRBJ2-3 | TRBV5-1 | - | TGCGCCAGCAGCTTACAGGGTGGAACGCAGTATTTT | CASSLQGGTQYF
- | TRBJ2-3 | TRBV28 | - | TGTGCCAGCAGTCCTCAGGGTCACCCGGGAGATACGCAGTATTTT | CASSPQGHPGDTQYF
few | TRBJ2-3 | TRBV7-8 | TRBD2 | TGTGCCAGCAGCCCCCGGCGGGGGGGCACAGATACGCAGTATTTT | CASSPRRGGTDTQYF